Shown below are 29 T cell receptor beta chains from a single sample sequenced in a study of blood T cells in healthy people across ages. A sample-barcoded 5' primer and a J-beta primer mix were used in a second PCR of roughly 7 to 11 cycles. From the 5' RACE reads, TCRdb called clonotypes with MiXCR, one entry per CDR3 protein. The repertoire holds 450,000 to 700,000 distinct CDR3 sequences, with 25% to 30% as singletons. Sequenced sample: blood. These receptors were collected from a woman in her seventies in good health.

The CDR3 loop is CASSLEGSGGNQPQHF. CDR3 DNA sequence: TGCGCCAGCAGCTTGGAAGGGAGCGGTGGCAATCAGCCCCAGCATTTT. The chain has TRBV5-1 and TRBJ1-5; D gene ambiguous. The germline V gene has CDR1 SGHRS and CDR2 YFSETQ. The length of the CDR3 is 16 residues. Trimming cost V 0 bases and J 2 bases, with 12 bases left between them.

The rearrangement uses TRBV20-1 and TRBJ1-4, with D tentatively TRBD1 (5 bases). This CDR3 spans 12 amino acids. V was clipped by 5 bases and J by 10 bases, with 14 bases between them. Per germline, CDR1 DFQATT and CDR2 SNEGSKA (reference sequence). CDR3 DNA sequence: TGCAGTGCTTACCCGGGGGGGGGAAAACTGTTTTTT. As protein: CSAYPGGGKLFF.

CDR3 sequence: CASGKGTDNQPQHF. In nucleotides, the CDR3 is TGTGCTAGTGGCAAGGGGACAGACAATCAGCCCCAGCATTTT. This sequence joins TRBV12-5 and TRBJ1-5; TRBD1 aligns across 7 bases. Germline values: CDR1 LGHNT, CDR2 FRNRAP. This CDR3 is built from 14 residues. Trimming cost V 6 bases and J 3 bases; bases outside gene matches: 5.

The rearrangement uses TRBV20-1 and TRBJ1-2; perhaps TRBD1 as D (5 bases). This CDR3 region has 16 residues. Germline V gives CDR1 DFQATT, CDR2 SNEGSKA (reference sequence). V dropped 0 bases and J dropped 1 base, with 15 bases sitting between them. CDR3 coding DNA: TGCAGTGCTAGAGATGTGGGGACCCACTATAACTATGGCTACACCTTC. This gives the protein CSARDVGTHYNYGYTF.

This clonotype was recorded a few times. The chain couples TRBV10-3 to TRBJ1-5; D may be TRBD1 (5 bases). Germline V lookup: CDR1 ENHRY, CDR2 SYGVKD. V lost 3 bases to trimming and J lost 0 bases, with 12 bases between them. The CDR3 covers 16 residues. The CDR3 DNA sequence: TGTGCCATCAGTGAACAGGACCTGTATAGCAATCAGCCCCAGCATTTT. This encodes CAISEQDLYSNQPQHF.

This clonotype has a handful of counts. The chain has TRBV14 and TRBJ2-7, with D unclear. The J call may be in error: the DNA end matches TRBJ2-5 better. Germline loops: CDR1 SGHDN, CDR2 FVKESK. The CDR3 is 12 residues long. CDR3 DNA sequence: TGTGCCAGCAGCCAAGATCGGAAGACCCAGTACTTC. Protein: CASSQDRKTQYF.

This clonotype appeared a few times. The chain couples TRBV6-6 to TRBJ1-1; 8 bases line up with TRBD1. V shed 7 bases, J shed 4 bases, and the junction held 8 bases outside the gene matches. This CDR3 contains 14 residues. The V gene's germline CDR1 is MNHNY and CDR2 SVGAGI (reference sequence). CDR3 DNA sequence: TGTGCCAGCACACCACAGGGGGTGGGCACTGAAGCTTTCTTT. The encoded protein is CASTPQGVGTEAFF.

The chain is built from TRBV5-1 and TRBJ1-1; 10 bases align to TRBD1. The CDR3 totals 17 residues. J was trimmed by 1 base and V by 3 bases; bases with no gene match: 9. CDR1 SGHRS and CDR2 YFSETQ come from the germline V gene. The CDR3 nucleotides read TGCGCCAGCAGCTCCAGACAGGGGGCAGGTTGGAACACTGAAGCTTTCTTT. Protein product: CASSSRQGAGWNTEAFF.

The chain joins TRBV6-5 to TRBJ2-4; D gene ambiguous. The germline V gene encodes CDR1 MNHEY and CDR2 SVGAGI. The CDR3 consists of 11 residues. Trimming removed 4 bases at V and 7 bases at J, with 5 bases between. The CDR3 protein is CASSSFNIQYF. The CDR3 DNA sequence: TGTGCCAGCAGTTCATTCAACATTCAGTACTTC.

This clonotype appeared a few times. The rearrangement uses TRBV28 and TRBJ2-5, with D uncertain. The J call may be incorrect, as the DNA end agrees better with TRBJ2-7. The CDR3 covers 15 residues. Per the germline V gene, CDR1 is MDHEN and CDR2 is SYDVKM. In nucleotides, the CDR3 is TGTGCCAGCAGTTTCGCGACCGACTCCTCCTACGAGCAGTACTTC. Protein sequence: CASSFATDSSYEQYF.

With regard to this clonotype: One end of the junction does not line up with germline, which may come from a read error. The J gene is TRBJ1-6, the V gene TRBV7-2, with TRBD1 matching 8 bases. Germline V CDR1 and CDR2: SGHTA, FQGNSA. This CDR3 spans 12 amino acids. CDR3 nucleotide sequence: TGTGCTAGCAGCTTAGACAGGGGACCCCTCCACTTT. It translates to CASSLDRGPLHF.

This clonotype was recorded a few times. V usage is TRBV29-1 and J usage is TRBJ2-5, with 7 bases fitting TRBD1. After removal of 6 bases from V and 2 bases from J, the junction contained 9 bases not matched to a gene. CDR1 is SQVTM, CDR2 ANQGSEA, per germline. The CDR3 covers 14 residues. CDR3 coding DNA: TGCAGCGTCCTGGGGGACAGCTTACAAGAGACCCAGTACTTC. Encoded protein: CSVLGDSLQETQYF.

This clonotype was picked up many times. The chain has TRBV15 and TRBJ2-3; D is uncertain. The V end was cut by 1 base, the J end by 6 bases, with 5 bases between. CDR3 length: 12 amino acids. Germline loops: CDR1 LNHNV, CDR2 YYDKDF (reference sequence). CDR3 in DNA: TGTGCCACCAGCAGAGTGGTCGATACGCAGTATTTT. Residues: CATSRVVDTQYF.

V usage is TRBV29-1 and J usage is TRBJ2-7; D is possibly TRBD1 or TRBD2 (5 bases each). V was cut by 3 bases and J by 2 bases, with 14 bases left in between. CDR3 length: 14 amino acids. Germline lookup yields CDR1 SQVTM and CDR2 ANQGSEA. The CDR3 DNA is TGCAGCGTTGAGGTGCCAGGGAGCCCCTACGAGCAGTACTTC. This sequence encodes CSVEVPGSPYEQYF.

This clonotype was detected only a few times. This chain uses TRBV2 with TRBJ2-7, with D perhaps TRBD2 (6 bases). The CDR3 runs 14 residues. Germline assignment: CDR1 SNHLY and CDR2 FYNNEI. Trimming took off 6 bases at V and 1 base at J, with 13 bases between the two ends. In DNA, the CDR3 is TGTGCCAGCAGGAGTACGGGACTTTCCTACGAGCAGTACTTC. Translating it yields CASRSTGLSYEQYF.

CDR3 amino acids: CSGSGYNEQFF. The CDR3, as DNA: TGCAGTGGGTCAGGGTACAATGAGCAGTTCTTC. The chain carries TRBV20-1 and TRBJ2-5, with D maybe TRBD1 (5 bases). The assigned J gene may be wrong: the sequence end matches TRBJ2-1 better. This CDR3 is 11 amino acids long. CDR1 and CDR2 from the germline V gene are DFQATT and SNEGSKA (reference sequence).

CDR3 sequence (DNA): TGTGCCAGCAGCTTGGGTGAGCGGGGAGGTCTCCTAAGGCAGTACTTC. This gives the protein CASSLGERGGLLRQYF. The V gene is TRBV5-5, the J gene TRBJ2-5; 7 bases match TRBD2. The germline V gene encodes CDR1 SGHKS and CDR2 YYEKEE (reference sequence). The junction had 16 bases not matched to a gene; V was cut back by 0 bases and J by 11 bases. CDR3 length equals 16 residues. Supplemented by reference TRBV5-5 and TRBJ2-5, the full variable domain reads DAGVTQSPTHLIKTRGQQVTLRCSPISGHKSVSWYQQVLGQGPQFIFQYYEKEERGRGNFPDRFSARQFPNYSSELNVNALLLGDSALYLCASSLGERGGLLRQYFGPGTRLLVL.

The CDR3 nucleotides are TGTGCCAGCAGCCTTGATATGGAGCGAGAGACCCAGTACTTC. This gives the protein CASSLDMERETQYF. V gene TRBV6-1 combines with J gene TRBJ2-5; D call uncertain. Germline-derived CDR1 and CDR2 are MNHNS and SASEGT. The V end lost 6 bases, the J end lost 4 bases, and 15 bases lay between the germline ends. The CDR3 is made up of 14 amino acids.

This clonotype was recorded many times. The rearrangement links TRBV6-5 to TRBJ2-5, with D tentatively TRBD1 or TRBD2 (5 bases each). In germline, CDR1 is MNHEY, CDR2 SVGAGI. The CDR3 runs to 17 residues. With 0 bases removed from V and 4 bases from J, the gap between germline ends came to 18 bases. The CDR3 loop is CASSYSKRATRGETQYF. The CDR3 DNA follows: TGTGCCAGCAGTTACTCTAAGAGGGCAACTAGGGGAGAGACCCAGTACTTC.

This clonotype came up a few times. An end of the junction differs from the germline gene, which may be a read error. CDR3 region: CASSPQRGISSF. The CDR3 DNA follows: TGTGCCAGCAGCCCCCAGCGGGGGATCTCGTCTTTT. The chain recombines TRBV7-8 with TRBJ2-3, with 8 bases lining up with TRBD2. Germline CDR1 SGHVS, CDR2 FQNEAQ. This CDR3 is 12 amino acids long. The full variable domain, in which reference TRBV7-8 and TRBJ2-3 provide the parts outside the CDR3, is GAGVSQSPRYKVAKRGQDVALRCDPISGHVSLFWYQQALGQGPEFLTYFQNEAQLDKSGLPSDRFFAERPEGSVSTLKIQRTQQEDSAVYLCASSPQRGISSFGPGTRLTVL.

This clonotype was detected only a few times. The V call is TRBV20-1, the J call TRBJ1-4; D possibly corresponds to TRBD1 (5 bases). CDR1 and CDR2 from the germline V gene are DFQATT and SNEGSKA (reference sequence). The CDR3 is 14 amino acids. The germline V and J ends were trimmed by 7 bases and 0 bases, with 12 bases remaining between them. The CDR3 here is CSVVGESTNEKLFF. DNA of the CDR3: TGCAGTGTTGTGGGGGAATCAACTAATGAAAAACTGTTTTTT.

The chain is built from TRBV6-2 or TRBV6-3 and TRBJ2-7, with D perhaps TRBD2 (6 bases). V was shortened by 2 bases and J by 3 bases, with 14 bases between the two germline ends. Germline CDR1 is MNHEY and CDR2 is SVGEGT. This CDR3 comprises 15 residues. DNA of the CDR3: TGTGCCAGCAGTTACCGGGACTCCCCCTACTACGAGCAGTACTTC. It is translated as CASSYRDSPYYEQYF.

The chain couples TRBV29-1 to TRBJ1-2, with a tentative D call TRBD1 (5 bases). The length of the CDR3 is 13 residues. The germline CDR1 and CDR2 sequences are SQVTM and ANQGSEA. V lost 5 bases to trimming and J lost 4 bases, with 14 bases between them. CDR3 bases: TGCAGCGTTCCCGTGGACACCTTCTATGGCTACACCTTC. It yields the protein CSVPVDTFYGYTF. The variable domain in full, completed from reference TRBV29-1 and TRBJ1-2, reads SAVISQKPSRDICQRGTSLTIQCQVDSQVTMMFWYRQQPGQSLTLIATANQGSEATYESGFVIDKFPISRPNLTFSTLTVSNMSPEDSSIYLCSVPVDTFYGYTFGSGTRLTVV.

The chain combines TRBV6-5 with TRBJ2-6, with TRBD1 identical over 7 bases. In germline, CDR1 is MNHEY, CDR2 SVGAGI. CDR3 size: 18 residues. V lost 0 bases and J lost 0; bases outside the gene matches: 5. The CDR3 sequence is CASSYSTGFSSGANVLTF. For the CDR3, the DNA is TGTGCCAGCAGTTACTCGACAGGGTTTTCCTCTGGGGCCAACGTCCTGACTTTC.

V is TRBV13 and J is TRBJ1-2; the D gene is possibly TRBD1 (5 bases). Germline V gives CDR1 PRHDT, CDR2 FYEKMQ (reference sequence). The germline V and J ends were trimmed by 5 bases and 8 bases, with 18 bases remaining between them. The length of the CDR3 is 14 residues. CDR3 sequence: CASSLSVGAGGYTF. In nucleotides, the CDR3 is TGTGCCAGCAGCCTCAGCGTCGGGGCTGGGGGCTACACCTTC.

V gene TRBV4-3 combines with J gene TRBJ2-1, with 7 bases matching TRBD1. The CDR3 spans 15 residues. V gave up 0 bases and J gave up 3 bases; unmatched junction bases: 2. The germline V gene has CDR1 LGHNA and CDR2 YSLEER. The CDR3 sequence: CASSQERTGYNEQFF. CDR3 nucleotide sequence: TGCGCCAGCAGCCAAGAGCGGACAGGCTACAATGAGCAGTTCTTC.

This clonotype was counted once. A read error may account for a junction end that differs from germline. The chain combines TRBV29-1 with TRBJ2-5; D is perhaps TRBD1 or TRBD2 (6 bases each). The CDR3 is 13 amino acids. Germline values: CDR1 SQVTM, CDR2 ANQGSEA. Here the CDR3 DNA reads TGCAGCGTGGGGCGGGACAACCAAGGGACCCAGTACTTC. Translated, it gives CSVGRDNQGTQYF.

The table lists this clonotype with a few counts. The chain combines TRBV27 with TRBJ2-7; 9 bases fit TRBD2. This CDR3 is built from 14 residues. In germline, CDR1 is MNHEY, CDR2 SMNVEV (reference sequence). V gave up 11 bases and J gave up 7 bases; unmatched junction bases: 15. CDR3 sequence reads: CAAGERGAFEEQYF. The CDR3, as DNA: TGTGCCGCCGGGGAGCGGGGGGCCTTTGAAGAGCAGTACTTC.

This clonotype showed up just a few times. The chain recombines TRBV7-8 with TRBJ2-1, with D possibly being TRBD1 (6 bases). With the DNA end fitting TRBJ2-5 better, the J assignment may be wrong. This CDR3 spans 14 amino acids. Per the germline V gene, CDR1 is SGHVS and CDR2 is FQNEAQ. The CDR3 loop is CASSQNTGWETQYF. The DNA for the CDR3 is TGTGCCAGCAGCCAAAACACAGGGTGGGAGACCCAGTACTTC.